This T cell receptor (beta chain) was recorded in a study of blood T cell repertoires in COVID-19. The wider study: Spain, Italy and the United States supplied samples that represented acute and convalescent COVID-19. PBMCs, B-cell-depleted T cells, or T cells provided the cDNA or gDNA that made up the material.

The table came from immunoSEQ multiplex PCR; TCRdb's copy has only in-frame clones and leaves some out. The sample shows about 400,000 clones, about nine tenths of them seen only once. Each recovered donor of Cohort 3 presented with two negative PCRs, clearance, or symptom resolution. Sequencing used PBMCs or T cells enriched from blood (not recorded which). The origin of this receptor is a young woman who had recovered from COVID-19.

CDR3 DNA: TGTGCCAGCAGCTTGAGCGGTAGGACCAATCAGCCCCAGCATTTT. Its translation: CASSLSGRTNQPQHF. V and J are TRBV5-8 and TRBJ1-5; unclear D gene. The germline V gene encodes CDR1 SGHTS and CDR2 YDEGEE. The CDR3 runs to 15 residues. The V end was cut by 1 base, the J end by 3 bases, with 11 bases between.